This T cell receptor (beta chain) derives from a study of shared clonotypes between healthy human individuals. Sequenced by immunoSEQ multiplex PCR; TCRdb stores in-frame clones only, minus some. There are about 2 million clones in the sample; 90% to 95% occur only once, and more than 0.1% lies in the top ten. The CDR3 runs to 16 residues. Germline-derived CDR1 and CDR2 are MNHNS and SASEGT. V lost 0 bases to trimming and J lost 0 bases, with 9 bases between them. This receptor was taken from a man younger than 30 in good health. The sequencing sample was made of naive CD4+ T cells sorted from blood. Subset meaning: CD45RA+ positively selected. This rearrangement joins TRBV6-1 to TRBJ2-1; no firm D call. The CDR3 nucleotides read TGTGCCAGCAGTGAAGCGTACGGTAGCTCCTACAATGAGCAGTTCTTC. Protein product: CASSEAYGSSYNEQFF.